A single T cell receptor (beta chain) is shown here with its context. Its matching antigen is unknown. The source of the sample is a study of cytomegalovirus exposure and HLA in healthy donors. Study-wide findings and caveats: A list of approximately 150 TCR beta chains associated with cytomegalovirus was given. Among the CMV-associated chains, a few were confirmed in vitro as specific for CMV antigens. TRBV6-2, TRBV6-3 and other indistinguishable V segments were excluded.

The CDR3 is made up of 15 amino acids. Germline V gene sequence: CDR1 SGHRS, CDR2 YFSETQ. V lost 3 bases and J 2 bases, leaving 14 bases between the germline ends. Amplification used 60 Vbeta primers and 13 Jbeta primers. Repertoires were generated with immunoSEQ multiplex PCR, while TCRdb's copy carries only in-frame clones and drops some. The table shows about 150,000 clones, with less than 9.5% occurring only once. The chain has TRBV5-1 and TRBJ1-2; D gene uncertain. The sample taken for sequencing was PBMCs. The origin of this receptor is a male donor in good health and CMV-seronegative. CDR3 in amino acids: CASSYDFRGNYGYTF. CDR3 DNA: TGCGCCAGCAGCTACGATTTTCGGGGAAACTATGGCTACACCTTC.